These 22 T cell receptor beta chains were sequenced from one sample in a study of blood T cell repertoires in COVID-19. Repertoires were generated with immunoSEQ multiplex PCR, while TCRdb's copy carries only in-frame clones and drops some. This sample carries under 250,000 clones, around 87% of them seen once, and the ten largest clones take under 3.5%. The material sequenced was PBMCs or T cells enriched from blood (not recorded which). The receptors originated from a woman in her late teens or twenties in a cohort exposed to, infected with or recovered from COVID-19 (not recorded which).

The J gene is TRBJ2-7, the V gene TRBV7-2; D is perhaps TRBD2 (6 bases). This CDR3 has 14 amino acids. Germline assignment: CDR1 SGHTA and CDR2 FQGNSA. Trimming took off 6 bases at V and 6 bases at J, with 18 bases between the two ends. CDR3 sequence reads: CASRGLTSVTEQYF. CDR3 nucleotides: TGTGCCAGCAGAGGACTAACTTCAGTTACCGAGCAGTACTTC.

For this clone: The same CDR3 is also encoded by other DNA sequences in this sample. This chain connects TRBV9 to TRBJ2-5; 10 bases are shared with TRBD2. Germline CDR1 reads SGDLS; CDR2 reads YYNGEE. This CDR3 has 16 residues. V trimming: 0 bases; J trimming: 4 bases; junction bases outside the gene matches: 6. The DNA for the CDR3 is TGTGCCAGCAGCGTAGGGGCTAGCGGGAGCGCAGAGACCCAGTACTTC. Translated, it gives CASSVGASGSAETQYF.

The chain combines TRBV30 with TRBJ2-7, with TRBD2 identical over 15 bases. The CDR3 runs to 16 residues. Trimming took 2 bases from V and 8 from J; bases not matched to a gene: 10. CDR1 and CDR2 from the germline V gene are GTSNPN and SVGIG (reference sequence). The CDR3 spells CAWSPGLAGGPDQQYF. In DNA, the CDR3 is TGTGCCTGGAGTCCCGGACTAGCGGGAGGGCCAGATCAGCAGTACTTC.

This clone has only a few counts. The chain carries TRBV10-3 and TRBJ2-7, with D tentatively TRBD2 (5 bases). The CDR3 extends over 14 amino acids. V was shortened by 4 bases and J by 4 bases, with 14 bases between the two germline ends. Germline CDR1 ENHRY, CDR2 SYGVKD. This CDR3 reads CAISVMDSSYEQYF. The CDR3 DNA is TGTGCCATCAGTGTGATGGACTCAAGTTACGAGCAGTACTTC.

This chain connects TRBV7-9 to TRBJ2-7; D unresolved. Germline values: CDR1 SEHNR, CDR2 FQNEAQ (reference sequence). This CDR3 has 14 amino acids. With 3 bases removed from V and 1 base from J, the gap between germline ends came to 10 bases. The CDR3 nucleotides are TGTGCCAGCAGCTTCGGCGGTACTTCCTACGAGCAGTACTTC. Translating it yields CASSFGGTSYEQYF. Combining the CDR3 with reference TRBV7-9 and TRBJ2-7 gives the whole variable domain DTGVSQNPRHKITKRGQNVTFRCDPISEHNRLYWYRQTLGQGPEFLTYFQNEAQLEKSRLLSDRFSAERPKGSFSTLEIQRTEQGDSAMYLCASSFGGTSYEQYFGPGTRLTVT.

The V and J genes are TRBV6-1 and TRBJ1-3; D is unclear. CDR3 length: 11 amino acids. V gave up 2 bases and J gave up 15 bases, with 11 bases separating them. In germline, CDR1 is MNHNS, CDR2 SASEGT. CDR3 coding DNA: TGTGCCAGCAGTGAACGGACTGCCGAATATTTT. Its translation: CASSERTAEYF.

The CDR3 bases are TGTGCCAGCAGCTTGGCGGCTAGCGGGGGGGGGCGGCAAGAGACCCAGTACTTC. It translates to CASSLAASGGGRQETQYF. This chain joins TRBV5-8 and TRBJ2-5, with 12 bases identical to TRBD2. This CDR3 comprises 18 residues. Germline assignment: CDR1 SGHTS and CDR2 YDEGEE. V trimming: 0 bases; J trimming: 2 bases; junction bases outside the gene matches: 8.

J is TRBJ1-5 and V is TRBV19; no clear D. Germline V lookup: CDR1 LNHDA, CDR2 SQIVND (reference sequence). The CDR3 runs 13 residues. V lost 5 bases and J lost 4, with 9 bases in between. CDR3 residues: CASSLAVNQPQHF. CDR3 DNA: TGTGCCAGTAGTTTGGCAGTAAATCAGCCCCAGCATTTT.

This rearrangement joins TRBV7-8 to TRBJ1-2, with no clear D. The CDR3 is 14 amino acids. V dropped 1 base and J dropped 0 bases, with 6 bases sitting between them. CDR1 SGHVS and CDR2 FQNEAQ come from the germline V gene. The DNA of the CDR3 is TGTGCCAGCAGCTTAGTGAGCACTAACTATGGCTACACCTTC. This encodes CASSLVSTNYGYTF.

V and J are TRBV6-5 and TRBJ1-5; TRBD1 matches 8 bases. Germline CDR1 MNHEY, CDR2 SVGAGI. The CDR3 extends over 15 amino acids. V lost 5 bases and J lost 5; bases outside the gene matches: 8. In nucleotides, the CDR3 is TGTGCCAGCAGTCGACAAGGACAGGGCGATCAGCCCCAGCATTTT. Its protein product is CASSRQGQGDQPQHF.

The chain has TRBV2 and TRBJ1-4; 7 positions match TRBD1. Germline CDR1 is SNHLY and CDR2 is FYNNEI. This CDR3 has 14 amino acids. J was trimmed by 8 bases and V by 7 bases; bases with no gene match: 10. The CDR3 DNA sequence: TGTGCCAGCAAAACCGGGACAGACTCCGAAAAACTGTTTTTT. Translation: CASKTGTDSEKLFF.

The rearrangement uses TRBV5-1 and TRBJ2-5, with a tentative D call TRBD2 (5 bases). The V and J ends lost 9 bases and 4 bases respectively, with 13 bases between them. The CDR3 is 12 residues long. Germline V gene data show CDR1 as SGHRS and CDR2 as YFSETQ. In nucleotides, the CDR3 is TGCGCCACCGGGGAACCGGGAGAGACCCAGTACTTC. It codes for CATGEPGETQYF.

The gene calls are TRBV5-4 and TRBJ2-3; tentatively, D is TRBD2 (6 bases). Trimming cost V 1 base and J 0 bases, with 18 bases left between them. The CDR3 spans 18 residues. From germline, CDR1 is SGHNT and CDR2 YYREEE (reference sequence). The CDR3 DNA sequence: TGTGCCAGCAGCTTGTTGCGGCCCGGAGGGACTAGCACAGATACGCAGTATTTT. This codes for CASSLLRPGGTSTDTQYF.

The chain carries TRBV2 and TRBJ1-5, with TRBD1 matching over 12 bases. CDR1 and CDR2 (germline): SNHLY, FYNNEI. This CDR3 has 22 residues. V was pared by 6 bases and J by 4 bases, with 25 bases of the junction left unmatched. The CDR3 coding sequence is TGTGCCAGCAGAGGGACAGGGGGCCATCAATCCTTCGTAGAATGGGGAAATCAGCCCCAGCATTTT. Protein product: CASRGTGGHQSFVEWGNQPQHF.

The J gene is TRBJ1-3, the V gene TRBV9; D not certain. CDR1 is SGDLS, CDR2 YYNGEE, per germline. The V end was cut by 2 bases, the J end by 2 bases, with 17 bases between. The CDR3 covers 17 residues. The CDR3 DNA reads TGTGCCAGCAGCGTGAGGGCCCTCGTAGGGCCTGGAAACACCATATATTTT. It encodes CASSVRALVGPGNTIYF.

V usage is TRBV7-3 and J usage is TRBJ1-2; 7 positions match TRBD1. V shed 6 bases, J shed 4 bases, and the junction held 8 bases outside the gene matches. Germline loops: CDR1 SGHTA, CDR2 FQGTGA. CDR3 length: 14 amino acids. The CDR3 here is CASRPGQASYGYTF. The CDR3 bases are TGTGCCAGCAGACCCGGACAGGCCAGCTATGGCTACACCTTC. Combining the CDR3 with reference TRBV7-3 and TRBJ1-2 gives the whole variable domain GAGVSQTPSNKVTEKGKYVELRCDPISGHTALYWYRQSLGQGPEFLIYFQGTGAADDSGLPNDRFFAVRPEGSVSTLKIQRTERGDSAVYLCASRPGQASYGYTFGSGTRLTVV.

As to this clone: The same CDR3 also results from other DNA sequences found in this sample. The J gene is TRBJ2-1, the V gene TRBV10-3; 10 bases are a match to TRBD2. The germline V gene encodes CDR1 ENHRY and CDR2 SYGVKD. Trimming removed 8 bases from V and 5 bases from J; junction bases left unmatched: 3. CDR3 length: 13 amino acids. The CDR3 protein is CAIRTSGNNEQFF. Here the CDR3 DNA reads TGTGCCATCCGCACTAGCGGGAACAATGAGCAGTTCTTC.

The chain carries TRBV18 and TRBJ1-4; D is unclear. There are 15 residues in the CDR3. With 6 bases removed from V and 7 bases from J, the gap between germline ends came to 18 bases. Germline V gives CDR1 KGHSH, CDR2 LQKENI. In nucleotides, the CDR3 is TGTGCCAGCTCTCCGAGGAGGGCTGAGGGTGAAAAACTGTTTTTT. It is translated as CASSPRRAEGEKLFF.

To note about this clone: Distinct nucleotide sequences in the sample also encode this CDR3. The chain employs TRBV2 and TRBJ1-1; the match to TRBD1 covers 7 bases. V dropped 6 bases and J dropped 1; count of bases not matched to a gene: 5. The CDR3 has 14 amino acids. Germline CDR1 reads SNHLY; CDR2 reads FYNNEI. The CDR3 here is CASSETGENTEAFF. The CDR3 region has the DNA TGTGCCAGCAGCGAAACAGGGGAGAACACTGAAGCTTTCTTT.

J is TRBJ2-2 and V is TRBV7-9, with D possibly TRBD1 on 5 matching bases. Germline CDR1 SEHNR, CDR2 FQNEAQ (reference sequence). Trimming left V 5 bases short and J 3 bases short, with 10 bases between. The CDR3 extends over 14 amino acids. The CDR3 sequence is CASSVQGYTGELFF. DNA of the CDR3: TGTGCCAGCAGCGTTCAGGGCTACACCGGGGAGCTGTTTTTT.

The chain couples TRBV5-1 to TRBJ1-3; TRBD1 is a possible D gene (5 bases). This CDR3 has 14 amino acids. Trimming took 2 bases from V and 2 from J, leaving 8 bases between them. CDR1 and CDR2 from the germline V gene are SGHRS and YFSETQ. CDR3 nucleotide sequence: TGCGCCAGCAGCTTCTGGGGGGCTGGAAACACCATATATTTT. Translated: CASSFWGAGNTIYF. Full variable domain (rest looked up from reference TRBV5-1 and TRBJ1-3): KAGVTQTPRYLIKTRGQQVTLSCSPISGHRSVSWYQQTPGQGLQFLFEYFSETQRNKGNFPGRFSGRQFSNSRSEMNVSTLELGDSALYLCASSFWGAGNTIYFGEGSWLTVV.

V and J are TRBV5-1 and TRBJ2-6; TRBD1 is a possible D gene (5 bases). From germline, CDR1 is SGHRS and CDR2 YFSETQ. This CDR3 has 17 amino acids. Trimming cost V 0 bases and J 0 bases, with 10 bases left between them. The CDR3 protein is CASSLVQGSSGANVLTF. The CDR3 nucleotides read TGCGCCAGCAGCTTGGTTCAGGGAAGCTCTGGGGCCAACGTCCTGACTTTC.